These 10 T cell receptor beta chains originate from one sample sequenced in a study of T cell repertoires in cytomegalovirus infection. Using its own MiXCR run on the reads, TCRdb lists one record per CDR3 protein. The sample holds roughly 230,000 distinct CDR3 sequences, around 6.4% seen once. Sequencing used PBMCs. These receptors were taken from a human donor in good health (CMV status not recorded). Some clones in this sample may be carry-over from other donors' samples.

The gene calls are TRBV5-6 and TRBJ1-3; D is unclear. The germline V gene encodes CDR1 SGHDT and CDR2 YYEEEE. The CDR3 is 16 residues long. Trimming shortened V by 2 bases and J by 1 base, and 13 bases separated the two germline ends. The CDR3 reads CASSFTHLSSGNTIYF. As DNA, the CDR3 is TGTGCCAGCAGCTTTACACACCTGTCATCTGGAAACACCATATATTTT.

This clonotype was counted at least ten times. In DNA, the CDR3 is TGTGCCAGCAGCCAGGGGGGGAGCACCGGGGAGCTGTTTTTT. Translated, it gives CASSQGGSTGELFF. The chain carries TRBV12-3 or TRBV12-4 and TRBJ2-2; D may match TRBD1 or TRBD2 (7 bases each). The CDR3 has 14 amino acids. Trimming stripped 6 bases from V and 4 bases from J, with 12 bases between.

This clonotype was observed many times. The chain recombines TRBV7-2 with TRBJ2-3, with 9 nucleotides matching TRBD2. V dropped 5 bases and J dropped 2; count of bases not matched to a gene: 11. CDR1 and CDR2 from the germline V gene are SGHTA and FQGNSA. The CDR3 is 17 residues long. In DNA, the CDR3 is TGTGCCAGCAGCCCGTTCCTGCGGGGGGGCCCCACAGATACGCAGTATTTT. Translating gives CASSPFLRGGPTDTQYF.

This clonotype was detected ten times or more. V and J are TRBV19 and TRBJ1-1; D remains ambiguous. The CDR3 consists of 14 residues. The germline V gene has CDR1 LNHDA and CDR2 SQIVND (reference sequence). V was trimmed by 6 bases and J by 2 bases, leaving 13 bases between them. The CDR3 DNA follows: TGTGCCAGTAGCTGGAGTTACAGCAACACTGAAGCTTTCTTT. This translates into CASSWSYSNTEAFF.

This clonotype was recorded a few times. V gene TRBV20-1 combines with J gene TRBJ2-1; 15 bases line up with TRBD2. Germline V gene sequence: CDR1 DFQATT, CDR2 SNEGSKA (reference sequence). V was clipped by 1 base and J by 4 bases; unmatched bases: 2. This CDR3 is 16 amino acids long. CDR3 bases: TGCAGTGCTAGAGGTGGGACTAGCGGGGGGTACAATGAGCAGTTCTTC. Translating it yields CSARGGTSGGYNEQFF.

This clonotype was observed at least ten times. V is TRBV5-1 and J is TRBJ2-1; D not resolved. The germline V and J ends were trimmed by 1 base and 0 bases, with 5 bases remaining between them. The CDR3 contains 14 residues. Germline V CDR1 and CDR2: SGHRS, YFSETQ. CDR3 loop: CASSLQYSYNEQFF. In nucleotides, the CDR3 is TGCGCCAGCAGCTTGCAGTACTCCTACAATGAGCAGTTCTTC.

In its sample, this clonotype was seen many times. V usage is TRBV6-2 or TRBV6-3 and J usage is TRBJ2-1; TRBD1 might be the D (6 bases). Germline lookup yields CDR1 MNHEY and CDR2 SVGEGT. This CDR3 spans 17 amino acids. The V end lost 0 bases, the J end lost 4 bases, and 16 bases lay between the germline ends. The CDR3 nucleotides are TGTGCCAGCAGTTACTCTGGTACCGGACAGCTATACAATGAGCAGTTCTTC. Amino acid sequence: CASSYSGTGQLYNEQFF.

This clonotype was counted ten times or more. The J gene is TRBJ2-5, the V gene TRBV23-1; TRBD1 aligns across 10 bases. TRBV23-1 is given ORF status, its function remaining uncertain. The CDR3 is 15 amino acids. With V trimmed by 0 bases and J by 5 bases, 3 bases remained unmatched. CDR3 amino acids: CASSQSRDRGETQYF. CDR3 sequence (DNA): TGCGCCAGCAGTCAATCCCGGGACAGGGGTGAGACCCAGTACTTC.

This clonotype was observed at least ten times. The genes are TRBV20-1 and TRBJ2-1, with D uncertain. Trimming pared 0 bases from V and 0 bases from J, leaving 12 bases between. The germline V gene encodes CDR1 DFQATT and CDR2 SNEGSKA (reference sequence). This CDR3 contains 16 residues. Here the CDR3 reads CSARDASSSSYNEQFF. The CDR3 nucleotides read TGCAGTGCTAGAGACGCGTCTAGTAGCTCCTACAATGAGCAGTTCTTC.

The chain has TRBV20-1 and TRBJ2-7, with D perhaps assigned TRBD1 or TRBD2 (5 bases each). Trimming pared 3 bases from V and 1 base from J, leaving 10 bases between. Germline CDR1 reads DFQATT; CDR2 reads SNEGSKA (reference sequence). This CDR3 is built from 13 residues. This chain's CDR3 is CSASRDGSYEQYF. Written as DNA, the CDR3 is TGCAGTGCTAGCCGGGACGGATCCTACGAGCAGTACTTC.